This TCR beta chain was captured by sequencing in a study of cytomegalovirus exposure and HLA in healthy donors. General observations from the study: The study carried out a later analysis of TCR beta sequences. It associated approximately 15,000 of them with specific HLA alleles at a false discovery rate of 0.05. Other equally common chains were less clonally expanded than HLA-associated TCR beta chains, a later analysis showed.

With regard to this clone: Its antigen is unidentified.

Germline V gene lookup returns CDR1 SGHNT and CDR2 YENEEA. Trimming left V 5 bases short and J 1 base short, with 15 bases between. This CDR3 contains 15 residues. PCR involved 60 Vbeta and 13 Jbeta primers. As originally analysed: Unique TCR beta chains totaled about 73 million in a later count, with around 12 million of them shared. Profiled with immunoSEQ multiplex PCR; TCRdb holds only in-frame clones, not every one. D and trimming were read from the DNA, whereas the V and J calls and clone size are those reported in that table. The sample carries 150,000 to 200,000 clones, roughly 85% recorded once.

The sample was PBMCs. The source is a woman under 30 in good health and CMV-seronegative. The chain is built from TRBV11-3 and TRBJ2-7; a possible D gene is TRBD2 (5 bases). CDR3 loop: CASSPSGLGSYEQYV. The CDR3 region has the DNA TGTGCCAGCAGCCCATCCGGACTGGGGTCCTACGAGCAGTACGTC.